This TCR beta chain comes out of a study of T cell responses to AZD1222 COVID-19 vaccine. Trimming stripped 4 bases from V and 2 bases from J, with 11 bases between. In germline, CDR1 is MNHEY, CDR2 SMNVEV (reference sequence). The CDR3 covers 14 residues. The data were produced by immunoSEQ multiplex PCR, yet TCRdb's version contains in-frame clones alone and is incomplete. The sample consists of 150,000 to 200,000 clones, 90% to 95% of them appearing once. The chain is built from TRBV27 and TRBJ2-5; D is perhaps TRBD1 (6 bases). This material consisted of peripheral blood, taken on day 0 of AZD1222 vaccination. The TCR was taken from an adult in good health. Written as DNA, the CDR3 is TGTGCCAGCAGTTCTACAGGGTTTCAAGAGACCCAGTACTTC. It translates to CASSSTGFQETQYF.